This is a list of T cell receptor beta chains from one sample in a study of control samples from healthy donors and cancer patients. Method: immunoSEQ multiplex PCR; TCRdb's copy keeps in-frame clones and lacks some. The table lists 100,000 to 150,000 clones, roughly 92% of them singletons. The material sequenced was PBMCs. The receptor source for this set is a man older than 75 with head and neck cancer. CDR3s include the opening cysteine and the closing phenylalanine or tryptophan. Fields, in order: D gene, J gene, V gene, clone size, CDR3 DNA, CDR3 protein. A D gene is named only where the DNA matches it firmly. Rows give clone size only sometimes, using once, few, many, or a class for an expanded clone.

NA TRBJ2-2 TRBV7-9 few TGTGCCAGCAGCCCCACCTGGGAGCTGTTTTTT CASSPTWELFF
NA TRBJ2-3 TRBV5-4 once TGTGCCAGCAGCTTGGGGCGGAGCCACACAGATACGCAGTATTTT CASSLGRSHTDTQYF
TRBD2 TRBJ2-2 TRBV25-1 once TGTGCCAGCTCCGGGACTAGCGGGAGTTTTCCTCCGGCCGGGGAGCTGTTTTTT CASSGTSGSFPPAGELFF
NA TRBJ2-3 TRBV7-2 NA TGTGCCAGCAGCTTTAGCGGTTCCATCACAGATACGCAGTATTTT CASSFSGSITDTQYF
NA TRBJ1-5 TRBV7-9 NA TGTGCCAGCAGCCTAGGACTGGAGAATCAGCCCCAGCATTTT CASSLGLENQPQHF
NA TRBJ2-7 TRBV6-5 NA TGTGCCAGCAGTTACGACGGGACACTCTACGAGCAGTACTTC CASSYDGTLYEQYF
TRBD1 TRBJ2-1 TRBV12-3/TRBV12-4 once TGTGCCAGCAGCGGGACAGGGACGGAGTTCTTC CASSGTGTEFF
TRBD1 TRBJ2-7 TRBV2 NA TGTGCCAGCAGCCAGGACAGGGCCGAGCAGTACTTC CASSQDRAEQYF
NA TRBJ2-5 TRBV14 once TGTGCCAGCAGTCGGGACTTCGGGACCCAGTACTTC CASSRDFGTQYF
TRBD1 TRBJ1-4 TRBV5-1 NA TGCGCCAGCAGCTTAGACAGGGGCACTAATGAAAAACTGTTTTTT CASSLDRGTNEKLFF
TRBD2 TRBJ2-1 TRBV6-5 NA TGTGCCAGCAGACCTAGCGGGAGGAAATACAATGAGCAGTTCTTC CASRPSGRKYNEQFF
TRBD2 TRBJ2-1 TRBV7-2 NA TGTGCCAGCAGCTTGACTAGCTCCCTTGAGCAGTTCTTC CASSLTSSLEQFF
NA TRBJ2-7 TRBV10-1 NA TGCGCCAGCAGTGAGTATAGCGGCAGCTCCTACGAGCAGTACTTC CASSEYSGSSYEQYF
NA TRBJ2-1 TRBV6-5 NA TGTGCCAGCAGTTACCGGGGCGGTTACAATGAGCAGTTCTTC CASSYRGGYNEQFF